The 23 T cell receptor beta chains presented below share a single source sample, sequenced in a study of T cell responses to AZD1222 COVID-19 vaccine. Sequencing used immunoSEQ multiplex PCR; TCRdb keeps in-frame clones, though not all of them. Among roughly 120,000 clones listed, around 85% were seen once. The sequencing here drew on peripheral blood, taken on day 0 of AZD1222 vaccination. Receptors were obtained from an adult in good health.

The CDR3 region is CASSSERSTGRETQYF. Here the CDR3 DNA reads TGTGCCAGCAGCTCGGAGAGGTCTACAGGGCGGGAGACCCAGTACTTC. The chain uses TRBV7-6 and TRBJ2-5; D perhaps matches TRBD1 (6 bases). CDR3 length: 16 amino acids. Looked up from germline, CDR1 is SGHVS and CDR2 is FNYEAQ. Trimming took 4 bases from V and 5 from J, leaving 20 bases between them.

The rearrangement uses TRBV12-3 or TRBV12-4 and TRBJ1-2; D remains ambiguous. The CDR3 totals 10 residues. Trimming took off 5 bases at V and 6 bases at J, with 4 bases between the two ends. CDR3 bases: TGTGCCAGCAGTGACAATGGCTACACCTTC. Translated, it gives CASSDNGYTF.

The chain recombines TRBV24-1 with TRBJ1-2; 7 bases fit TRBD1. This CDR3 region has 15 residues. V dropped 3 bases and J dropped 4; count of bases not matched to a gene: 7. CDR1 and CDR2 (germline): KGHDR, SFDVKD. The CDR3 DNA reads TGTGCCACCAGTGATCCCACGACAGGGATCTATGGCTACACCTTC. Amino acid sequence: CATSDPTTGIYGYTF.

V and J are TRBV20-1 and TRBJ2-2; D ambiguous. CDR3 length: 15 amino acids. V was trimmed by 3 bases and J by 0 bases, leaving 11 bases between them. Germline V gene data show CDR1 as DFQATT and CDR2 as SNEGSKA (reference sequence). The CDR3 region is CSASPPTANTGELFF. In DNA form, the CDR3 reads TGCAGTGCTAGTCCACCTACCGCGAACACCGGGGAGCTGTTTTTT.

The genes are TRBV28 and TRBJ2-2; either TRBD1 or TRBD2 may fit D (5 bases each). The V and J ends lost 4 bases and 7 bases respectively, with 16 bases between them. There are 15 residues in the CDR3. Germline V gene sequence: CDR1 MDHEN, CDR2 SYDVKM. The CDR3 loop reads CASSSQGTGHGELFF. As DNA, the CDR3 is TGTGCCAGCAGTTCCCAAGGGACCGGGCACGGGGAGCTGTTTTTT.

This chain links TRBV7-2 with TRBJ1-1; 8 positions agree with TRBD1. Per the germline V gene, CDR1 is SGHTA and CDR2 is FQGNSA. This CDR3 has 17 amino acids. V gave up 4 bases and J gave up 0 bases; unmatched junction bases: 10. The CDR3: CASSSQGQAEMNTEAFF. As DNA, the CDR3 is TGTGCCAGCAGCTCCCAGGGACAGGCGGAGATGAACACTGAAGCTTTCTTT.

The CDR3 protein is CASRQGNQPQHF. The CDR3, as DNA: TGTGCCAGCCGACAGGGCAATCAGCCCCAGCATTTT. This chain uses TRBV12-3 or TRBV12-4 with TRBJ1-5; perhaps TRBD1 as D (6 bases). The CDR3 is made up of 12 amino acids. Trimming cost V 8 bases and J 2 bases, with 7 bases left between them.

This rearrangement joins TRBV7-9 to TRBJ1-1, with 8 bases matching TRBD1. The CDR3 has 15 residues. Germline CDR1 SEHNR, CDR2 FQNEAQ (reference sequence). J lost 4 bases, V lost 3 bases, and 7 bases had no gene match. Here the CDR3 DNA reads TGTGCCAGCAGCTTGGGTTCAGGGGGCGTCACTGAAGCTTTCTTT. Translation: CASSLGSGGVTEAFF.

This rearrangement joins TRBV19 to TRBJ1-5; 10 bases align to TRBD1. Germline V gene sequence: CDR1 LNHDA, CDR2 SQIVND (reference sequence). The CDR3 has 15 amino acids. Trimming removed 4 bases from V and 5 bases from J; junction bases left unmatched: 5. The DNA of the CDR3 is TGTGCCAGTAGTACCCTCGACAGGGGGCATCAGCCCCAGCATTTT. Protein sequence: CASSTLDRGHQPQHF. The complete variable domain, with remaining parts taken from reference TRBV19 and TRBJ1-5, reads DGGITQSPKYLFRKEGQNVTLSCEQNLNHDAMYWYRQDPGQGLRLIYYSQIVNDFQKGDIAEGYSVSREKKESFPLTVTSAQKNPTAFYLCASSTLDRGHQPQHFGDGTRLSIL.

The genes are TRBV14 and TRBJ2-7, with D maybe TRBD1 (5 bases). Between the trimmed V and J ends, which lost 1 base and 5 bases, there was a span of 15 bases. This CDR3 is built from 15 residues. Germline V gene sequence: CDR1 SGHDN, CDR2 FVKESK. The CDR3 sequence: CASSQVVGARNEQYF. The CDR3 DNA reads TGTGCCAGCAGCCAAGTCGTAGGGGCCCGCAACGAGCAGTACTTC.

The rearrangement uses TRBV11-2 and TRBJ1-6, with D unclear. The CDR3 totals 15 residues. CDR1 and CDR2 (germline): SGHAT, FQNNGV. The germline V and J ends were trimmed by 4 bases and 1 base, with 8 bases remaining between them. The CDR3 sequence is CASSSRGSYNSPLHF. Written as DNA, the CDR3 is TGTGCCAGCAGCTCCAGAGGGTCCTATAATTCACCCCTCCACTTT. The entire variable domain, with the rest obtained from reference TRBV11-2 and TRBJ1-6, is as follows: EAGVAQSPRYKIIEKRQSVAFWCNPISGHATLYWYQQILGQGPKLLIQFQNNGVVDDSQLPKDRFSAERLKGVDSTLKIQPAKLEDSAVYLCASSSRGSYNSPLHFGNGTRLTVT.

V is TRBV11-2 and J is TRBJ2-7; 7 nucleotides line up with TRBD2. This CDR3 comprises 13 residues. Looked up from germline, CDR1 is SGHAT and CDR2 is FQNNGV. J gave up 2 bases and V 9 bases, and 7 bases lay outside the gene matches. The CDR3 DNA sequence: TGTGCCAGTATCGGGGGGATGACCTACGAGCAGTACTTC. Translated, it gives CASIGGMTYEQYF.

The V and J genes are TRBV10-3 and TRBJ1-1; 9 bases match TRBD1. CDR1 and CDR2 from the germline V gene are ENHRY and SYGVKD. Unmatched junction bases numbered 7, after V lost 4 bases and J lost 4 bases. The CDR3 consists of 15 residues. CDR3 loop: CAISGDRVGGTEAFF. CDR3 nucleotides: TGTGCCATCAGTGGGGACAGGGTAGGAGGCACTGAAGCTTTCTTT.

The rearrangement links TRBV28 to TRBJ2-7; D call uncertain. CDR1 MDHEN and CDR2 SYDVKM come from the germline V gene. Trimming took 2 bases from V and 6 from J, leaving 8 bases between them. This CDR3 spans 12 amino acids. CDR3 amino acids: CASSLGLVEQYF. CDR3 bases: TGTGCCAGCAGTTTAGGGCTGGTCGAGCAGTACTTC.

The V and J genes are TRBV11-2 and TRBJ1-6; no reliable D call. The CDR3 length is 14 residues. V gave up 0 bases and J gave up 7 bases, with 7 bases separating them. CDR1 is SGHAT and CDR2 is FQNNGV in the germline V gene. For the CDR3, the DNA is TGTGCCAGCAGCTTAGATTGGAAGAATTCACCCCTCCACTTT. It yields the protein CASSLDWKNSPLHF.

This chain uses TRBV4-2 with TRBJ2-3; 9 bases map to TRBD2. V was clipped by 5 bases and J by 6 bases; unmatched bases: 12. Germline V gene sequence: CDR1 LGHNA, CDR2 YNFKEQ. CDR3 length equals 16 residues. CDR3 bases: TGTGCCAGCAGCGCCGAGCGGGGGGCTTTGGGGGATACGCAGTATTTT. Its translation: CASSAERGALGDTQYF.

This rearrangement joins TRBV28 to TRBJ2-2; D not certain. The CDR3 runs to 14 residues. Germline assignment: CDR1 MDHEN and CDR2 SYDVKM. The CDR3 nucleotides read TGTGCAAACACCATAGGTGGTTACACCGGGGAGCTGTTTTTT. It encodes CANTIGGYTGELFF.

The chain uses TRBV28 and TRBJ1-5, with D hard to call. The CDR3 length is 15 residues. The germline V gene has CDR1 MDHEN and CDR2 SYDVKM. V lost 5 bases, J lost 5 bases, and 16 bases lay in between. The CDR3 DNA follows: TGTGCCAGCAGTCCCCTCGGAGGGTACCATCAGCCCCAGCATTTT. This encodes CASSPLGGYHQPQHF. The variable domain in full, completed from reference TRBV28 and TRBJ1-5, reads DVKVTQSSRYLVKRTGEKVFLECVQDMDHENMFWYRQDPGLGLRLIYFSYDVKMKEKGDIPEGYSVSREKKERFSLILESASTNQTSMYLCASSPLGGYHQPQHFGDGTRLSIL.

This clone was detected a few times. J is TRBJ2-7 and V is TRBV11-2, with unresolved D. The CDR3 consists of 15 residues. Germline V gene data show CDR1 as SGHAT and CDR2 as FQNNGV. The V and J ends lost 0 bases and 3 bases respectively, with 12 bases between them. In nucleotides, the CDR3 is TGTGCCAGCAGCTTAGAGGCAGAAAGTTACTACGAGCAGTACTTC. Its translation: CASSLEAESYYEQYF.

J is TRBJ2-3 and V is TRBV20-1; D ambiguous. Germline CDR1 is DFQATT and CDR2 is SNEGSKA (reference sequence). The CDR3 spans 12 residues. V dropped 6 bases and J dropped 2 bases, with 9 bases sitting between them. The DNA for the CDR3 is TGCAGTGCGAGTACTACCACAGATACGCAGTATTTT. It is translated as CSASTTTDTQYF.

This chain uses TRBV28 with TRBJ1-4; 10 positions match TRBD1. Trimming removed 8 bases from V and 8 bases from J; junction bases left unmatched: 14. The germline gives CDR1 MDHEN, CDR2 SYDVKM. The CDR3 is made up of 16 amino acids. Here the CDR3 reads CASRQRVGTGDEKLFF. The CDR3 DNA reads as TGTGCCAGCCGTCAGCGGGTCGGGACAGGGGACGAAAAACTGTTTTTT.

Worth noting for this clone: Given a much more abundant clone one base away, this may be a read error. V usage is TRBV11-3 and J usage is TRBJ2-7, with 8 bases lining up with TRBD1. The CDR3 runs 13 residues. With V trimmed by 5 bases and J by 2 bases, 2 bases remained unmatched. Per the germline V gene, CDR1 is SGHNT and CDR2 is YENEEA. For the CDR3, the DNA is TGTGCCAGCAGCCCGGGACAGGCCTACGAGCAGTACTTC. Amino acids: CASSPGQAYEQYF.

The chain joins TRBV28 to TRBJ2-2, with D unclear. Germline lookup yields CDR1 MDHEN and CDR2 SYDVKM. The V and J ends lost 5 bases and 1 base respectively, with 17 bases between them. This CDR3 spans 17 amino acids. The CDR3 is CASSPGPSFGNTGELFF. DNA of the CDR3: TGTGCCAGCAGTCCTGGACCGTCGTTCGGGAACACCGGGGAGCTGTTTTTT.